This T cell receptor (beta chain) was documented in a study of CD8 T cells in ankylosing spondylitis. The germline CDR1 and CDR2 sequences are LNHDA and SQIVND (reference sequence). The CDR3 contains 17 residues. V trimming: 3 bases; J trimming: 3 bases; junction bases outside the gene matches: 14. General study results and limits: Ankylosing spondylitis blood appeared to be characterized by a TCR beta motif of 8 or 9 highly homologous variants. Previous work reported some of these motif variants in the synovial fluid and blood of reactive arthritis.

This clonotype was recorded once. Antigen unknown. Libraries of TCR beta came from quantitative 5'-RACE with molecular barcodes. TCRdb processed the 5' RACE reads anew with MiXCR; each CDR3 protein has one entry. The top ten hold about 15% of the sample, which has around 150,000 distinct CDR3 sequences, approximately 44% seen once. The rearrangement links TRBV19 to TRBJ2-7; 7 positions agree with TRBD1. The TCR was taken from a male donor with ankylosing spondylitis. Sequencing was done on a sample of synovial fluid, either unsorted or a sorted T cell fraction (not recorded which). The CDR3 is CASSIVYHRDRNYEQYF. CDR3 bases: TGTGCCAGTAGTATCGTCTACCACCGGGACAGAAACTACGAGCAGTACTTC.